The next 16 T cell receptor beta chains were all read from a single sample in a study of shared T cell receptors in the human thymus. Assay used: immunoSEQ multiplex PCR; TCRdb lists only in-frame clones, some missing. The sample contains more than 550,000 clones, more than 70% of which appear only once. These data were likewise used in another study, on human thymus T cells.

The sample was thymocytes. The receptor source for this set is a boy under three years old with a congenital heart defect.

The chain is built from TRBV27 and TRBJ1-1; TRBD1 is a possible D gene (6 bases). The germline V gene encodes CDR1 MNHEY and CDR2 SMNVEV (reference sequence). The CDR3 loop spans 17 amino acids. Trimming took 0 bases from V and 0 from J, leaving 14 bases between them. The CDR3 sequence is CASSLSRSRDMNTEAFF. As DNA, the CDR3 is TGTGCCAGCAGTTTATCCCGTAGCAGGGACATGAACACTGAAGCTTTCTTT.

The chain links TRBV6-6 to TRBJ2-7, with 7 bases fitting TRBD2. Germline trimming cut 7 bases from V and 4 bases from J; bases unmatched to any gene: 10. CDR1 MNHNY and CDR2 SVGAGI come from the germline V gene (reference sequence). The CDR3 sequence is 14 residues long. The CDR3 DNA reads TGTGCCAGCACCAAGTGGCGGGAGATTTACGAGCAGTACTTC. Translation: CASTKWREIYEQYF.

This chain uses TRBV2 with TRBJ2-7; D perhaps matches TRBD2 (6 bases). V was trimmed by 3 bases and J by 3 bases, leaving 30 bases between them. There are 20 residues in the CDR3. Germline CDR1 reads SNHLY; CDR2 reads FYNNEI. The CDR3 loop is CASSDKERLAPAIWGYEQYF. In DNA, the CDR3 is TGTGCCAGCAGTGACAAGGAAAGGCTAGCGCCGGCTATTTGGGGCTACGAGCAGTACTTC.

The V gene is TRBV7-9, the J gene TRBJ2-5; 8 nucleotides match TRBD1. After removal of 6 bases from V and 5 bases from J, the junction contained 8 bases not matched to a gene. In germline, CDR1 is SEHNR, CDR2 FQNEAQ (reference sequence). The CDR3 has 14 residues. CDR3 nucleotide sequence: TGTGCCAGCAGTTCCAACAGGGACAGGGAGACCCAGTACTTC. This gives the protein CASSSNRDRETQYF. The full variable domain, its missing parts supplied by reference TRBV7-9 and TRBJ2-5, is DTGVSQNPRHKITKRGQNVTFRCDPISEHNRLYWYRQTLGQGPEFLTYFQNEAQLEKSRLLSDRFSAERPKGSFSTLEIQRTEQGDSAMYLCASSSNRDRETQYFGPGTRLLVL.

V usage is TRBV14 and J usage is TRBJ2-1; TRBD1 matches at 9 bases. After removal of 9 bases from V and 2 bases from J, the junction contained 5 bases not matched to a gene. Germline assignment: CDR1 SGHDN and CDR2 FVKESK. The CDR3 spans 14 residues. The CDR3 DNA follows: TGTGCCAGTGAGGGACAGGGAACCTACAATGAGCAGTTCTTC. Residues: CASEGQGTYNEQFF.

The chain carries TRBV28 and TRBJ1-1; 8 bases align to TRBD1. The CDR3 spans 17 residues. Germline V gene data show CDR1 as MDHEN and CDR2 as SYDVKM. Trimming at V came to 3 bases and at J to 0 bases, leaving 9 bases not matched to a gene. This CDR3 is CASSFPGGFSMNTEAFF. The CDR3 coding sequence is TGTGCCAGCAGTTTTCCAGGGGGCTTCTCCATGAACACTGAAGCTTTCTTT.

The CDR3 loop reads CASSQGSLNDRVTDEQYF. The CDR3, as DNA: TGCGCCAGCAGCCAAGGAAGCTTGAATGACAGGGTAACGGACGAGCAGTACTTC. The chain has TRBV4-1 and TRBJ2-7; 7 positions agree with TRBD1. The CDR3 extends over 18 amino acids. Germline CDR1 reads MGHRA; CDR2 reads YSYEKL. J gave up 5 bases and V 1 base, and 17 bases lay outside the gene matches.

CDR3 sequence reads: CASSLGTGQVTDTQYF. The CDR3 DNA follows: TGCGCCAGCAGCTTGGGTACAGGGCAAGTCACAGATACGCAGTATTTT. This chain links TRBV5-1 with TRBJ2-3, with a possible D match to TRBD1 (6 bases). The germline gives CDR1 SGHRS, CDR2 YFSETQ. Trimming took 0 bases from V and 2 from J, leaving 13 bases between them. This CDR3 has 16 amino acids.

The CDR3 is CASSLGSPSGRGTDTQYF. The CDR3 DNA reads TGTGCCAGCAGCTTAGGGAGCCCTAGCGGGAGGGGCACAGATACGCAGTATTTT. The V call is TRBV7-2, the J call TRBJ2-3, with TRBD2 matching 12 bases. Germline trimming cut 1 base from V and 1 base from J; bases unmatched to any gene: 6. Germline lookup yields CDR1 SGHTA and CDR2 FQGNSA. The CDR3 runs to 18 residues.

The rearrangement uses TRBV5-4 and TRBJ2-1; D is ambiguous. The V end lost 4 bases, the J end lost 8 bases, and 10 bases lay between the germline ends. CDR3 length equals 12 residues. CDR1 is SGHNT, CDR2 YYREEE, per germline (reference sequence). For the CDR3, the DNA is TGTGCCAGCAGCGCCGCCTCGGATGAGCAGTTCTTC. Its translation is CASSAASDEQFF.

The chain links TRBV11-2 to TRBJ2-1; TRBD2 agrees at 8 bases. The CDR3 is 15 amino acids. The J segment lost 1 base and the V segment lost 5 bases, leaving 4 bases of the junction unmatched. In germline, CDR1 is SGHAT, CDR2 FQNNGV. The CDR3 spells CASSPAGESYNEQFF. The CDR3 DNA follows: TGTGCCAGCAGCCCAGCGGGAGAATCCTACAATGAGCAGTTCTTC.

The gene calls are TRBV28 and TRBJ1-5; 9 nucleotides align to TRBD1. Germline CDR1 reads MDHEN; CDR2 reads SYDVKM. J was trimmed by 5 bases and V by 0 bases; bases with no gene match: 17. The CDR3 is 20 residues long. CDR3 nucleotides: TGTGCCAGCAGTTTATGCGGGATTCGGGGGGGACAGGGATCTGATCAGCCCCAGCATTTT. Amino acid sequence: CASSLCGIRGGQGSDQPQHF. Combining the CDR3 with reference TRBV28 and TRBJ1-5 gives the whole variable domain DVKVTQSSRYLVKRTGEKVFLECVQDMDHENMFWYRQDPGLGLRLIYFSYDVKMKEKGDIPEGYSVSREKKERFSLILESASTNQTSMYLCASSLCGIRGGQGSDQPQHFGDGTRLSIL.

V and J are TRBV7-9 and TRBJ1-1; D is undetermined. V lost 0 bases and J lost 0, with 11 bases in between. Germline V gene sequence: CDR1 SEHNR, CDR2 FQNEAQ (reference sequence). The CDR3 covers 16 residues. The CDR3 DNA reads as TGTGCCAGCAGCTTAGCGCCCGCGGGTTTGAACACTGAAGCTTTCTTT. It yields the protein CASSLAPAGLNTEAFF.

The chain links TRBV7-8 to TRBJ2-7; a weak D match, TRBD2 (6 bases). Germline CDR1 reads SGHVS; CDR2 reads FQNEAQ. The CDR3 covers 17 residues. Trimming took off 5 bases at V and 1 base at J, with 21 bases between the two ends. The CDR3 sequence is CASSPPIVSGRSYEQYF. CDR3 coding DNA: TGTGCCAGCAGCCCCCCTATCGTCTCAGGGAGGTCCTACGAGCAGTACTTC.

The chain carries TRBV4-3 and TRBJ1-4, with 12 bases lining up with TRBD1. Germline V CDR1 and CDR2: LGHNA, YSLEER. The CDR3 extends over 19 amino acids. J gave up 5 bases and V 0 bases, and 10 bases lay outside the gene matches. In nucleotides, the CDR3 is TGCGCCAGCAGCCAAGAAGAGGGGACAGGGGGCGCGTGGAATGAAAAACTGTTTTTT. Its protein product is CASSQEEGTGGAWNEKLFF.

The V call is TRBV2, the J call TRBJ1-5, with a tentative D call TRBD1 (5 bases). Trimming took off 1 base at V and 4 bases at J, with 11 bases between the two ends. CDR1 and CDR2 from the germline V gene are SNHLY and FYNNEI. CDR3 length: 15 residues. The CDR3 bases are TGTGCCAGCAGTGAAGTCGGTACAGGAAATCAGCCCCAGCATTTT. Amino acids: CASSEVGTGNQPQHF.